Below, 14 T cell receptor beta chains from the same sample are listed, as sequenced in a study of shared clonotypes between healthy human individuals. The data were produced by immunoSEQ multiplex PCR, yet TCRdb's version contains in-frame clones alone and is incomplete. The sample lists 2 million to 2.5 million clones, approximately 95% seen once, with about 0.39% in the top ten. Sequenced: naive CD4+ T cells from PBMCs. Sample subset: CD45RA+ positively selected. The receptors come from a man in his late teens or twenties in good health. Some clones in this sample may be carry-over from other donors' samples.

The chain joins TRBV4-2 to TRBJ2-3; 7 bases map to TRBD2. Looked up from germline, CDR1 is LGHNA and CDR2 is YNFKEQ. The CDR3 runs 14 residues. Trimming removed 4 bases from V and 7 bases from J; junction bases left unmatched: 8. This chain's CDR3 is CASSPGEGLNTQYF. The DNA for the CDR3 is TGTGCCAGCAGCCCGGGGGAGGGCCTAAATACGCAGTATTTT.

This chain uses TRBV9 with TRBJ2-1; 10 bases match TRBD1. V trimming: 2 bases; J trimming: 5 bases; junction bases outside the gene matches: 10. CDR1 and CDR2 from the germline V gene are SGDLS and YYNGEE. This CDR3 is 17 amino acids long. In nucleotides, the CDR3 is TGTGCCAGCAGCGTGGGTTGGGGGACAGGGGCTAACAATGAGCAGTTCTTC. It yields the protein CASSVGWGTGANNEQFF.

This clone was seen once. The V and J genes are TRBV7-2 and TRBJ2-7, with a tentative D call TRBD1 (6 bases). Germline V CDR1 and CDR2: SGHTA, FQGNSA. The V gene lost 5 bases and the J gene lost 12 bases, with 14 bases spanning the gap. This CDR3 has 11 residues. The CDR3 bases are TGTGCCAGCAGCCAGGGGACAACCTCGTACTTC. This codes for CASSQGTTSYF. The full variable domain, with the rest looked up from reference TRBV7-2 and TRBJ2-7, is GAGVSQSPSNKVTEKGKDVELRCDPISGHTALYWYRQSLGQGLEFLIYFQGNSAPDKSGLPSDRFSAERTGGSVSTLTIQRTQQEDSAVYLCASSQGTTSYFGPGTRLTVT.

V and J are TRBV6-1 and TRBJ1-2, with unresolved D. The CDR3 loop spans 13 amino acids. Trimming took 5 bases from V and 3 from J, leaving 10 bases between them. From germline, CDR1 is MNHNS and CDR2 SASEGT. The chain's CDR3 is CASSNHGDYGYTF. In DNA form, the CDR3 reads TGTGCCAGCAGTAACCACGGAGACTATGGCTACACCTTC.

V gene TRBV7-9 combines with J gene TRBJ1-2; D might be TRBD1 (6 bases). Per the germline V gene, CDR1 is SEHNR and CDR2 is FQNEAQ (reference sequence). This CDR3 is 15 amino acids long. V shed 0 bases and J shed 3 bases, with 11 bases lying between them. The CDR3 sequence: CASSLAVGGYYGYTF. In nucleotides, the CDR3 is TGTGCCAGCAGCTTAGCAGTAGGGGGGTACTATGGCTACACCTTC.

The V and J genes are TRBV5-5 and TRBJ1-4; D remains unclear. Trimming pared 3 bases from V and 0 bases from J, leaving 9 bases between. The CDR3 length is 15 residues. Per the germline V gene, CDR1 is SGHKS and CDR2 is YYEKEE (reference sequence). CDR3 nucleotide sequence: TGTGCCAGCAGCTATCGCATAGCAACTAATGAAAAACTGTTTTTT. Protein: CASSYRIATNEKLFF.

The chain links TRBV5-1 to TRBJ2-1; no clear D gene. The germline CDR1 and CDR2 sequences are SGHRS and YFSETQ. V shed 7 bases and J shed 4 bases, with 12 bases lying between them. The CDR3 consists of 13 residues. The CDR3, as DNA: TGCGCCAGCTCCCAACCCCTTTACAATGAGCAGTTCTTC. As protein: CASSQPLYNEQFF.

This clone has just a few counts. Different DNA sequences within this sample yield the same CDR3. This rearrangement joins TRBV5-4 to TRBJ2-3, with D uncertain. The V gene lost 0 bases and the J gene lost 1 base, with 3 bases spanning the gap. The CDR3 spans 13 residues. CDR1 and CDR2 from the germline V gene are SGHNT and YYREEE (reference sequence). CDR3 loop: CASSLAGTDTQYF. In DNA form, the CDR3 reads TGTGCCAGCAGCTTGGCTGGCACAGATACGCAGTATTTT.

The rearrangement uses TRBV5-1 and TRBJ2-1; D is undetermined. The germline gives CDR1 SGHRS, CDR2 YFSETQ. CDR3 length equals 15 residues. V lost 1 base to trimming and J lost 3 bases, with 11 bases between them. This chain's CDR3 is CASSLTLSGYNEQFF. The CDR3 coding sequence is TGCGCCAGCAGCTTGACATTATCGGGCTACAATGAGCAGTTCTTC. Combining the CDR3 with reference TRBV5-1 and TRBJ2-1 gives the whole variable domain KAGVTQTPRYLIKTRGQQVTLSCSPISGHRSVSWYQQTPGQGLQFLFEYFSETQRNKGNFPGRFSGRQFSNSRSEMNVSTLELGDSALYLCASSLTLSGYNEQFFGPGTRLTVL.

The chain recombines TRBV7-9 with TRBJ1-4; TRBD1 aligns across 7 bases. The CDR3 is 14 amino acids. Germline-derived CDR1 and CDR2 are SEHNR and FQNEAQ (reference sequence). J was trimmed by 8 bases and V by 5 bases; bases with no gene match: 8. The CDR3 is CASSAMTGNEKLFF. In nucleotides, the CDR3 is TGTGCCAGCAGCGCAATGACAGGGAACGAAAAACTGTTTTTT.

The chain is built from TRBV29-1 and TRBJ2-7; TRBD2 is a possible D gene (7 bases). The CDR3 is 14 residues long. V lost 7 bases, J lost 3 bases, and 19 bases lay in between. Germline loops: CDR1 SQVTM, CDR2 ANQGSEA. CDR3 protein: CSATGGRGNYEQYF. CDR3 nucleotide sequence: TGCAGCGCTACGGGGGGCAGGGGAAACTACGAGCAGTACTTC.

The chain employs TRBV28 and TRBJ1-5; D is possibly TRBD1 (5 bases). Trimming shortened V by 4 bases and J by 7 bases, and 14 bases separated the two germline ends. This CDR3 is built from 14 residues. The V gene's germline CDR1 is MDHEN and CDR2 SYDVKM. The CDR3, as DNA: TGTGCCAGCAGTTCCGACCAGGGCGGCCAGCCCCAGCATTTT. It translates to CASSSDQGGQPQHF.

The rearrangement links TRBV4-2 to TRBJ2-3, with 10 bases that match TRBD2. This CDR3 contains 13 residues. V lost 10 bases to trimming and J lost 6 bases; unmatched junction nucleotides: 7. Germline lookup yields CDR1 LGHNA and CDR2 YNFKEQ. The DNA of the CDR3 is TGTGCCACCGGACTAGCGGACGGGGATACGCAGTATTTT. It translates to CATGLADGDTQYF.

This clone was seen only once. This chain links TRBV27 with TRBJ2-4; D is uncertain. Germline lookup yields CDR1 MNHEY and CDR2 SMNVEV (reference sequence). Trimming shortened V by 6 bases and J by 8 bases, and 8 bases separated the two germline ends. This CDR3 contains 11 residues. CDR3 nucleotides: TGTGCCAGCAGGTGGAGAGACATTCAGTACTTC. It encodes CASRWRDIQYF.